These 23 T cell receptor beta chains came from one sample sequenced in a study of T cells in localized non-small cell lung cancer. Generated by immunoSEQ multiplex PCR, the TCRdb table keeps only in-frame clones and is missing some. The repertoire holds tens of thousands of clones, with 80% to 90% as singletons. This specimen consisted of peripheral blood, obtained before any cancer treatment. Receptors were obtained from a male donor at least 60 years old with stage III lung adenocarcinoma.

The chain is built from TRBV28 and TRBJ2-2, with TRBD2 identical over 15 bases. Germline CDR1 reads MDHEN; CDR2 reads SYDVKM. J was trimmed by 14 bases and V by 3 bases; bases with no gene match: 7. The CDR3 is 15 amino acids. CDR3 protein: CASSLAGLAGGGLFF. For the CDR3, the DNA is TGTGCCAGCAGTTTGGCGGGACTAGCGGGGGGAGGTCTGTTTTTT.

The chain couples TRBV6-5 to TRBJ1-1; tentative D call: TRBD1 (5 bases). The germline V gene encodes CDR1 MNHEY and CDR2 SVGAGI. V lost 8 bases, J lost 3 bases, and 13 bases lay in between. The length of the CDR3 is 13 residues. Written as DNA, the CDR3 is TGTGCCAGCCGTCCCTTCAGGGACACTGAAGCTTTCTTT. Residues: CASRPFRDTEAFF.

V is TRBV11-3 and J is TRBJ2-3; 7 positions agree with TRBD2. Trimming cost V 2 bases and J 1 base; bases outside gene matches: 0. Germline CDR1 reads SGHNT; CDR2 reads YENEEA. This CDR3 spans 14 amino acids. The CDR3 loop reads CASSLSGGTDTQYF. The CDR3 DNA is TGTGCCAGCAGCTTAAGCGGGGGCACAGATACGCAGTATTTT.

This chain links TRBV5-8 with TRBJ1-2; no firm D call. This CDR3 has 11 amino acids. The V gene's germline CDR1 is SGHTS and CDR2 YDEGEE. Between the trimmed V and J ends, which lost 1 base and 7 bases, there was a span of 5 bases. The CDR3 is CASSLKVGYTF. In nucleotides, the CDR3 is TGTGCCAGCAGCTTGAAGGTTGGCTACACCTTC.

The V gene is TRBV5-4, the J gene TRBJ2-4; D might be TRBD1 (6 bases). The germline CDR1 and CDR2 sequences are SGHNT and YYREEE (reference sequence). Trimming removed 0 bases at V and 6 bases at J, with 13 bases between. The CDR3 contains 15 residues. DNA for the CDR3: TGTGCCAGCAGCTTGGTGGGGGCCCTTGGAAACATTCAGTACTTC. It encodes CASSLVGALGNIQYF.

V is TRBV7-6 and J is TRBJ2-1, with D perhaps matching TRBD1 (5 bases). The CDR3 has 15 amino acids. The germline V gene encodes CDR1 SGHVS and CDR2 FNYEAQ. V was clipped by 3 bases and J by 6 bases, with 15 bases between them. The chain's CDR3 is CASSLGPDDLNEQFF. For the CDR3, the DNA is TGTGCCAGCAGCTTGGGGCCGGACGACCTCAATGAGCAGTTCTTC.

V is TRBV5-1 and J is TRBJ2-3; possibly TRBD1 for D (5 bases). The V and J ends lost 3 bases and 6 bases respectively, with 11 bases between them. The CDR3 is 13 amino acids. Germline V gene data show CDR1 as SGHRS and CDR2 as YFSETQ. CDR3 in amino acids: CASSSTGSDTQYF. CDR3 DNA sequence: TGCGCCAGCAGCTCTACAGGATCTGATACGCAGTATTTT.

This clone came up once. The CDR3 sequence: CSAWTEYGYTF. CDR3 DNA sequence: TGCAGTGCCTGGACAGAATATGGCTACACCTTC. The chain joins TRBV20-1 to TRBJ1-2, with D perhaps matching TRBD1 (6 bases). CDR3 length equals 11 residues. Per germline, CDR1 DFQATT and CDR2 SNEGSKA (reference sequence). Between the trimmed V and J ends, which lost 6 bases and 5 bases, there was a span of 10 bases.

J is TRBJ2-7 and V is TRBV6-6; tentative D call: TRBD2 (5 bases). V lost 6 bases and J lost 0, with 12 bases in between. CDR1 MNHNY and CDR2 SVGAGI come from the germline V gene (reference sequence). This CDR3 is 14 amino acids long. CDR3 DNA sequence: TGTGCCAGCAGACGAGGGCCGGACTCCTACGAGCAGTACTTC. It specifies CASRRGPDSYEQYF.

This rearrangement joins TRBV18 to TRBJ1-1; perhaps TRBD1 as D (6 bases). The CDR3 spans 14 residues. V was trimmed by 4 bases and J by 1 base, leaving 10 bases between them. The V gene's germline CDR1 is KGHSH and CDR2 LQKENI. Here the CDR3 reads CASSLTGRNTEAFF. In nucleotides, the CDR3 is TGTGCCAGCTCACTAACAGGGAGGAACACTGAAGCTTTCTTT.

The genes are TRBV27 and TRBJ2-3, with D possibly called TRBD1 or TRBD2 (5 bases each). This CDR3 contains 15 residues. V lost 5 bases and J 0 bases, leaving 12 bases between the germline ends. Germline values: CDR1 MNHEY, CDR2 SMNVEV (reference sequence). This CDR3 is CASSLRGSSTDTQYF. The CDR3 bases are TGTGCCAGCAGTCTACGGGGCTCTAGCACAGATACGCAGTATTTT.

The chain couples TRBV14 to TRBJ1-1; 8 bases agree with TRBD1. This CDR3 contains 15 residues. The junction had 5 bases not matched to a gene; V was cut back by 2 bases and J by 3 bases. CDR1 and CDR2 from the germline V gene are SGHDN and FVKESK. CDR3 amino acids: CASSQRTGWDTEAFF. In DNA form, the CDR3 reads TGTGCCAGCAGCCAAAGGACAGGGTGGGACACTGAAGCTTTCTTT. The whole variable domain, remainder taken from reference TRBV14 and TRBJ1-1, is EAGVTQFPSHSVIEKGQTVTLRCDPISGHDNLYWYRRVMGKEIKFLLHFVKESKQDESGMPNNRFLAERTGGTYSTLKVQPAELEDSGVYFCASSQRTGWDTEAFFGQGTRLTVV.

This chain links TRBV5-1 with TRBJ1-2; D gene unclear. Trimming took off 4 bases at V and 8 bases at J, with 18 bases between the two ends. The CDR3 covers 14 residues. CDR1 SGHRS and CDR2 YFSETQ come from the germline V gene. The CDR3, as DNA: TGCGCCAGCAGCCCCCTACGGGGTTCAAAAGGCTACACCTTC. Protein sequence: CASSPLRGSKGYTF.

The chain recombines TRBV6-5 with TRBJ1-2; TRBD1 is a possible D gene (5 bases). The ends were cut back, 5 bases at V and 3 bases at J, with 16 bases in the middle. The germline V gene has CDR1 MNHEY and CDR2 SVGAGI. The CDR3 is 15 residues long. The CDR3 bases are TGTGCCAGCAGTGGCCAGGGACCAGCGGACTATGGCTACACCTTC. It specifies CASSGQGPADYGYTF.

This clone was seen a few times. CDR3 in amino acids: CASSHRGEAEAFF. The CDR3 DNA follows: TGTGCCAGCAGCCACAGGGGTGAGGCTGAAGCTTTCTTT. The chain recombines TRBV11-3 with TRBJ1-1; 7 bases line up with TRBD1. The germline CDR1 and CDR2 sequences are SGHNT and YENEEA. Trimming took 5 bases from V and 6 from J; bases not matched to a gene: 6. The CDR3 spans 13 residues.

The chain combines TRBV11-2 with TRBJ1-1; possibly TRBD1 for D (6 bases). Per germline, CDR1 SGHAT and CDR2 FQNNGV. The CDR3 has 13 amino acids. V lost 5 bases to trimming and J lost 7 bases, with 14 bases between them. CDR3 nucleotides: TGTGCCAGCAGCCTTAAAACAGGGTTTGAAGCTTTCTTT. It is translated as CASSLKTGFEAFF. Looking up the rest from reference TRBV11-2 and TRBJ1-1 gives the full variable domain: EAGVAQSPRYKIIEKRQSVAFWCNPISGHATLYWYQQILGQGPKLLIQFQNNGVVDDSQLPKDRFSAERLKGVDSTLKIQPAKLEDSAVYLCASSLKTGFEAFFGQGTRLTVV.

The chain employs TRBV19 and TRBJ2-7; D possibly corresponds to TRBD1 (6 bases). CDR3 length: 13 amino acids. Trimming left V 3 bases short and J 3 bases short, with 9 bases between. The germline V gene has CDR1 LNHDA and CDR2 SQIVND (reference sequence). The CDR3 region has the DNA TGTGCCAGTAGTATTCTACAGGGCTACGAGCAGTACTTC. It codes for CASSILQGYEQYF.

The chain recombines TRBV4-1 with TRBJ1-2; 7 positions match TRBD1. V was clipped by 4 bases and J by 2 bases; unmatched bases: 4. The CDR3 is made up of 14 amino acids. Germline assignment: CDR1 MGHRA and CDR2 YSYEKL. In nucleotides, the CDR3 is TGCGCCAGCAGCCCGGGACAGTACAACTATGGCTACACCTTC. This translates into CASSPGQYNYGYTF.

This chain uses TRBV5-4 with TRBJ2-1; 15 bases match TRBD2. V shed 6 bases and J 3 bases; nucleotides not matched to a gene: 13. From germline, CDR1 is SGHNT and CDR2 YYREEE (reference sequence). This CDR3 comprises 19 residues. The CDR3 coding sequence is TGTGCCAGCATCCTGACCGGGACTAGCGGGAGGCCCTACTACAATGAGCAGTTCTTC. This encodes CASILTGTSGRPYYNEQFF.

This clone was seen only a few times. This chain uses TRBV7-6 with TRBJ2-2; 11 positions agree with TRBD2. The CDR3 contains 16 residues. V shed 0 bases and J 7 bases; nucleotides not matched to a gene: 4. Germline assignment: CDR1 SGHVS and CDR2 FNYEAQ. The CDR3 DNA is TGTGCCAGCAGCTTAGCGACTAGCGGGATTATCGGGGAGCTGTTTTTT. Amino acid sequence: CASSLATSGIIGELFF.

The chain is built from TRBV5-1 and TRBJ1-5, with D perhaps TRBD1 (5 bases). The V and J ends lost 0 bases and 6 bases respectively, with 10 bases between them. The CDR3 totals 14 residues. Germline V gives CDR1 SGHRS, CDR2 YFSETQ. The DNA of the CDR3 is TGCGCCAGCAGCTTGGAAGGGACCGGTCAGCCCCAGCATTTT. As protein: CASSLEGTGQPQHF.

The chain joins TRBV6-1 to TRBJ1-2; D perhaps matches TRBD1 (5 bases). This CDR3 has 14 residues. Per the germline V gene, CDR1 is MNHNS and CDR2 is SASEGT. V lost 5 bases, J lost 8 bases, and 18 bases lay in between. The CDR3 nucleotides read TGTGCCAGCAGTCCGGGGCCCCGAGTGGGGGGCTACACCTTC. This encodes CASSPGPRVGGYTF.

This clone has only a few counts. The V and J genes are TRBV19 and TRBJ1-5, with D possibly TRBD1 on 5 matching bases. Germline V gene data show CDR1 as LNHDA and CDR2 as SQIVND (reference sequence). There are 18 residues in the CDR3. V was pared by 2 bases and J by 0 bases, with 17 bases between. The CDR3 region is CASSIRPVGGASNQPQHF. The CDR3 nucleotides read TGTGCCAGTAGTATAAGGCCCGTAGGCGGGGCTAGCAATCAGCCCCAGCATTTT.